This T cell receptor beta chain was recorded in a study of blood T cell repertoires in COVID-19. Sequenced by immunoSEQ multiplex PCR; TCRdb stores in-frame clones only, minus some. The sample has some 300,000 clones, roughly 90% seen once; the top ten hold around 14%. This CDR3 has 16 residues. Losses at the gene ends were 0 bases for V and 1 base for J; bases not matched to a gene: 4. Germline assignment: CDR1 SGHRS and CDR2 YFSETQ. The sequence was collected from a woman in her sixties or seventies with COVID-19, enrolled during active disease. The chain employs TRBV5-1 and TRBJ2-3; 8 bases line up with TRBD2. The sequencing input was peripheral blood. In DNA form, the CDR3 reads TGCGCCAGCAGCTTGGATCCCGGGGGGGGCACAGATACGCAGTATTTT. Residues: CASSLDPGGGTDTQYF.